The rows below give T cell receptor beta chains drawn from one sample of a study of neurological immune-mediated disorders. Each CDR3 protein is one row after TCRdb ran MiXCR on the 5' RACE reads. This sample has about 70,000 distinct CDR3 sequences, with around 3% found just once. The source material was PBMCs. Receptor source: a woman in her fifties or sixties with multiple sclerosis. Each CDR3 is given with its conserved first and last residue. D genes are given only for firm matches. The size entry is marked missing in some rows and otherwise reads once, few, many or a size class.

abundance	d_gene	v_gene	j_gene	CDR3nt	CDR3aa
many	-	TRBV4-2	TRBJ1-2	TGTGCCAGCAGCCAGACGGACAGCACTCTAGCTGGCTACACCTTC	CASSQTDSTLAGYTF
many	TRBD1	TRBV7-9	TRBJ2-7	TGTGCCAGCAGCTACCAGGGACAGGGTAGCGGCGAGCAGTACTTC	CASSYQGQGSGEQYF
many	-	TRBV10-3	TRBJ2-5	TGTGCCACCGTCGGACCCACGGGAGAGACCCAGTACTTC	CATVGPTGETQYF
many	TRBD1	TRBV2	TRBJ1-1	TGTGCCAGCAATGTACTCAGGGGGTTCACTGAAGCTTTCTTT	CASNVLRGFTEAFF
many	-	TRBV3-1	TRBJ1-2	TGTGCCAGCAGCCCCGTTAGCAGGGCCCTCTATGGCTACACCTTC	CASSPVSRALYGYTF
many	-	TRBV6-5	TRBJ2-2	TGTGCCAGCAGTTACTCGACAGGGACTAACACCGGGGAGCTGTTTTTT	CASSYSTGTNTGELFF
many	-	TRBV29-1	TRBJ2-1	TGCAGCGTTGAACCGACAAACAATGAGCAGTTCTTC	CSVEPTNNEQFF
many	TRBD2	TRBV7-2	TRBJ2-3	TGTGCCAGCAGCTCCCGTCGGGGGGTAGGAGTAGATACGCAGTATTTT	CASSSRRGVGVDTQYF
many	-	TRBV5-5	TRBJ1-1	TGTGCCAGCAGCTTAACAGGGTTGATGAACACTGAAGCTTTCTTT	CASSLTGLMNTEAFF
many	TRBD2	TRBV5-5	TRBJ2-1	TGTGCCTCCTCGGACGGGGGGGCCTACGATGAGCAGTTCTTC	CASSDGGAYDEQFF
many	-	TRBV15	TRBJ1-1	TGTGCCACCAGGGGGGGGCTTTCTGAAGCTTTCTTT	CATRGGLSEAFF
many	-	TRBV7-2	TRBJ2-2	TGTGCCAGCAGCCTGACCGATTCGAACACCGGGGAGCTGTTTTTT	CASSLTDSNTGELFF
many	TRBD1	TRBV2	TRBJ1-5	TGTGCCAGCAGTGAAAAGCAGGGGGCTTTAATCTATAGCAATCAGCCCCAGCATTTT	CASSEKQGALIYSNQPQHF
many	TRBD1	TRBV7-6	TRBJ1-1	TGTGCCAGCAGCCTGACAGGGAGGTACACTGAAGCTTTCTTT	CASSLTGRYTEAFF
many	TRBD2	TRBV29-1	TRBJ2-2	TGCAGCGTTGAAGCGGGGGGACCCGGGGAGCTGTTTTTT	CSVEAGGPGELFF
many	TRBD1	TRBV7-9	TRBJ2-2	TGTGCCAGCAGCCTACGGACAGGATTGAACACCGGGGAGCTGTTTTTT	CASSLRTGLNTGELFF
many	-	TRBV18	TRBJ1-2	TGTGCCAGCTCACCAGGTTCATTCTTAGGCTACACCTTC	CASSPGSFLGYTF
many	-	TRBV29-1	TRBJ1-1	TGCAGCGTTGAGGTGGGAAGGGGCACTGAAGCTTTCTTT	CSVEVGRGTEAFF
many	-	TRBV28	TRBJ1-3	TGTGCCAGCAGGGGAACGGGATACTCTGGAAACACCATATATTTT	CASRGTGYSGNTIYF
many	TRBD1	TRBV6-6	TRBJ1-2	TGTGCCAGCAGAACAGGGGTAGACTATGGCTACACCTTC	CASRTGVDYGYTF
-	-	TRBV4-2	TRBJ2-3	TGTGCCAGCAGCCCAGGGAGGGGGGCGAGGACAGATACGCAGTATTTT	CASSPGRGARTDTQYF
many	-	TRBV7-2	TRBJ2-5	TGTGCCAGCAGCTTACGGTGGGACTCCCGGAACTCCCAGTACTTC	CASSLRWDSRNSQYF
many	-	TRBV7-9	TRBJ2-3	TGTGCCAGCAGCTTCTCAGGTGCTAGCACAGATACGCAGTATTTT	CASSFSGASTDTQYF
many	TRBD2	TRBV9	TRBJ2-3	TGTGCCAGCAGCCCCAGCGTTACTAGCGGGACGCCTAGCGATACGCAGTATTTT	CASSPSVTSGTPSDTQYF
many	-	TRBV5-1	TRBJ2-1	TGCGCCAGCAGGACCAGTGGGCGCAATGAGCAGTTCTTC	CASRTSGRNEQFF
many	-	TRBV14	TRBJ2-7	TGTGCCAGCAGCCAAGTAACCAACTACGAGCAGTACTTC	CASSQVTNYEQYF
many	-	TRBV5-1	TRBJ2-6	TGCGCCAGCAGGATGAATACGGGCGGGGCCAACGTCCTGACTTTC	CASRMNTGGANVLTF
many	TRBD2	TRBV7-9	TRBJ2-3	TGTGCCAGCAGCTGGTCTAGCGGGTCGAATACGCAGTATTTT	CASSWSSGSNTQYF
many	TRBD2	TRBV7-6	TRBJ2-1	TGTGCCAGCAGCTTCGGGACTAGCGGGAGTCAGAATGAGCAGTTCTTC	CASSFGTSGSQNEQFF
many	-	TRBV11-3	TRBJ2-2	TGTGCCAGCAGCTTTGGACTACCGAACACCGGGGAGCTGTTTTTT	CASSFGLPNTGELFF
many	TRBD2	TRBV4-3	TRBJ2-7	TGCGCCAGCAGCCAAGGACTAGCGGAATACTACGAGCAGTACTTC	CASSQGLAEYYEQYF
many	TRBD2	TRBV5-1	TRBJ2-3	TGCGCCAGCAGCTTGGCCGGGGGCTCCTCCTCTACTAGCGGGGTGGATACGCAGTATTTT	CASSLAGGSSSTSGVDTQYF
many	-	TRBV20-1	TRBJ2-7	TGCAGTGCTTCGGACTATTGGGTCTACGAGCAGTACTTC	CSASDYWVYEQYF
many	-	TRBV20-1	TRBJ2-3	TGCAGTGCTAGTCCCGCGGGGTGGCCAGATACGCAGTATTTT	CSASPAGWPDTQYF
many	-	TRBV20-1	TRBJ1-5	TGCAGTGCCAGCCGTGTAGGGTGGGGCAATCAGCCCCAGCATTTT	CSASRVGWGNQPQHF
many	-	TRBV12-3/TRBV12-4	TRBJ2-2	TGTGCCAGCAGGATCGCTAGTGGCGGGGAGCTGTTTTTT	CASRIASGGELFF
many	TRBD2	TRBV3-1	TRBJ2-2	TGTGCCAGCAGCCAACTGACTAGCGGGAAGGCCGGGGAGCTGTTTTTT	CASSQLTSGKAGELFF
many	-	TRBV29-1	TRBJ1-2	TGCAGCGTGAAACCCTTGGCCGACTATGGCTACACCTTC	CSVKPLADYGYTF
many	-	TRBV5-1	TRBJ2-3	TGCGCCAGCAAGGCCGGGGGCTCATCGGATACGCAGTATTTT	CASKAGGSSDTQYF
many	-	TRBV3-1	TRBJ2-6	TGTGCCAGCAGCTCCCGGGGTGGCTCTGGGGCCAACGTCCTGACTTTC	CASSSRGGSGANVLTF
many	-	TRBV28	TRBJ1-6	TGTGCCAGCAGACCTTCGAGGGATTCACCCCTCCACTTT	CASRPSRDSPLHF
few	-	TRBV12-3/TRBV12-4	TRBJ2-3	TGTGCCAGCAGACCGGGACTGCGCACAGATACGCAGTATTTT	CASRPGLRTDTQYF
many	TRBD1	TRBV7-2	TRBJ2-5	TGTGCCAGCAGCTTAGAGTGGACAGGGGGAGGCATGGAGACCCAGTACTTC	CASSLEWTGGGMETQYF
many	TRBD1	TRBV4-1	TRBJ1-2	TGCGCCAGCAGCCAAGAAGCACAGGGGGCATGGGGCTACACCTTC	CASSQEAQGAWGYTF
many	-	TRBV5-1	TRBJ2-3	TGCGCCAGCAGCTTAATAGCCGACAGTGGAATGCGGTATTTT	CASSLIADSGMRYF
many	TRBD1	TRBV3-1	TRBJ2-2	TGTGCCAGCAGGACAGGGCCCGGGGAGCTGTTTTTT	CASRTGPGELFF
many	-	TRBV20-1	TRBJ2-5	TGCAGTGCTAGAGATTATGGGACCCAGTACTTC	CSARDYGTQYF
many	TRBD1	TRBV7-9	TRBJ2-1	TGTGCCAGCAGCTCCGGGACAGGGCCCAATGAGCAGTTCTTC	CASSSGTGPNEQFF
many	-	TRBV20-1	TRBJ2-5	TGCAGTGCGACGGAGCCCGTCCAAGAGACCCAGTACTTC	CSATEPVQETQYF
many	TRBD2	TRBV7-2	TRBJ2-1	TGTGCCAGCAGTTTGCTAGGGCGGGGGGTGTCCAATGAGCAGTTCTTC	CASSLLGRGVSNEQFF
many	-	TRBV20-1	TRBJ1-2	TGCAGTGCTCGGGGAGATGGCTACACCTTC	CSARGDGYTF
many	TRBD2	TRBV20-1	TRBJ2-1	TGCAGTGCTAACGTAGCGGGAGAAAGGAATGAGCAGTTCTTC	CSANVAGERNEQFF
many	-	TRBV28	TRBJ1-1	TGTGCCAGCAGCTCCCCGAGGGGGATGAACACTGAAGCTTTCTTT	CASSSPRGMNTEAFF
many	-	TRBV7-6	TRBJ2-3	TGTGCCAGCAGCCCCCAGCGAGGGGGGCTACGCACAGATACGCAGTATTTT	CASSPQRGGLRTDTQYF
many	-	TRBV5-6	TRBJ2-7	TGTGCCAGCAGCCTTTCGCCGACGGTGGTAGGAGAGCAGTACTTC	CASSLSPTVVGEQYF
many	-	TRBV20-1	TRBJ2-3	TGCAGTGCTAAAGGGGGTGTCGATACGCAGTATTTT	CSAKGGVDTQYF
many	-	TRBV20-1	TRBJ2-1	TGCAGTGCTTCTCTAAGCGGCGGGTACAATGAGCAGTTCTTC	CSASLSGGYNEQFF
many	-	TRBV5-1	TRBJ1-2	TGCGCCAGCAGCTTGATGGGCCAAACCGGCAGGGGCTACACCTTC	CASSLMGQTGRGYTF